The 11 T cell receptor beta chains below come from one sample, sequenced in a study of cytomegalovirus exposure and HLA in healthy donors. In the PCR, 60 Vbeta and 13 Jbeta primers were used. Assay: immunoSEQ multiplex PCR; the TCRdb copy retains only in-frame clones and omits some. This table has under 200,000 clones, around four fifths appearing once. Sequences were obtained from PBMCs. The receptors were gathered from a woman between 45 and 65 years old in good health and CMV-seronegative.

The gene calls are TRBV7-9 and TRBJ1-1; possible D gene TRBD1, 5 bases. This CDR3 has 12 amino acids. V shed 5 bases and J shed 4 bases, with 8 bases lying between them. Germline V gene lookup returns CDR1 SEHNR and CDR2 FQNEAQ (reference sequence). In nucleotides, the CDR3 is TGTGCCAGCAGCGTCAGGGCCACTGAAGCTTTCTTT. This encodes CASSVRATEAFF. The complete variable domain, with remaining parts taken from reference TRBV7-9 and TRBJ1-1, reads DTGVSQNPRHKITKRGQNVTFRCDPISEHNRLYWYRQTLGQGPEFLTYFQNEAQLEKSRLLSDRFSAERPKGSFSTLEIQRTEQGDSAMYLCASSVRATEAFFGQGTRLTVV.

The genes are TRBV4-1 and TRBJ2-1; D is unresolved. With 2 bases removed from V and 6 bases from J, the gap between germline ends came to 11 bases. Germline CDR1 reads MGHRA; CDR2 reads YSYEKL. The CDR3 has 14 amino acids. The CDR3 loop reads CASSQISPGNEQFF. Here the CDR3 DNA reads TGCGCCAGCAGCCAAATTTCTCCCGGCAATGAGCAGTTCTTC.

The J gene is TRBJ2-1, the V gene TRBV28; TRBD2 matches at 9 bases. Unmatched junction bases numbered 5, after V lost 8 bases and J lost 0 bases. CDR3 length equals 15 residues. The germline CDR1 and CDR2 sequences are MDHEN and SYDVKM. CDR3 in amino acids: CASLRLADSYNEQFF. The DNA of the CDR3 is TGTGCCAGCCTAAGACTAGCGGACTCCTACAATGAGCAGTTCTTC.

V is TRBV9 and J is TRBJ1-3; 9 nucleotides match TRBD1. V dropped 3 bases and J dropped 8; count of bases not matched to a gene: 15. Germline V gene lookup returns CDR1 SGDLS and CDR2 YYNGEE. The CDR3 covers 17 residues. CDR3 sequence reads: CASSANFRTGASDTIYF. DNA for the CDR3: TGTGCCAGCAGCGCCAACTTTAGGACAGGGGCTTCAGACACCATATATTTT.

Worth noting for this clone: The sample carries other DNA sequences with the same CDR3. The chain joins TRBV5-1 to TRBJ2-1; the match to TRBD2 covers 8 bases. The CDR3 is 17 residues long. V trimming: 0 bases; J trimming: 3 bases; junction bases outside the gene matches: 8. CDR1 is SGHRS and CDR2 is YFSETQ in the germline V gene. The CDR3 here is CASSLAGSGDIYNEQFF. CDR3 sequence (DNA): TGCGCCAGCAGCTTGGCCGGTAGCGGGGATATCTACAATGAGCAGTTCTTC. Based on the CDR3 plus reference TRBV5-1 and TRBJ2-1, the full variable domain is KAGVTQTPRYLIKTRGQQVTLSCSPISGHRSVSWYQQTPGQGLQFLFEYFSETQRNKGNFPGRFSGRQFSNSRSEMNVSTLELGDSALYLCASSLAGSGDIYNEQFFGPGTRLTVL.

The CDR3 DNA is TGCAGCGTTGTAGGCGGGCAGAAGAACACTGAAGCTTTCTTT. Protein product: CSVVGGQKNTEAFF. The gene calls are TRBV29-1 and TRBJ1-1; unclear D gene. This CDR3 comprises 14 residues. The V and J ends lost 4 bases and 1 base respectively, with 13 bases between them. Per germline, CDR1 SQVTM and CDR2 ANQGSEA. The variable domain in full, with the rest retrieved from reference TRBV29-1 and TRBJ1-1, is SAVISQKPSRDICQRGTSLTIQCQVDSQVTMMFWYRQQPGQSLTLIATANQGSEATYESGFVIDKFPISRPNLTFSTLTVSNMSPEDSSIYLCSVVGGQKNTEAFFGQGTRLTVV.

The chain links TRBV27 to TRBJ1-1; 10 bases are shared with TRBD1. The germline V gene has CDR1 MNHEY and CDR2 SMNVEV (reference sequence). CDR3 length equals 16 residues. V lost 0 bases, J lost 4 bases, and 5 bases stayed unmatched. CDR3 bases: TGTGCCAGCAGTTTATCGAGACAGGGGGCTACCACTGAAGCTTTCTTT. Its protein is CASSLSRQGATTEAFF.

V and J are TRBV7-7 and TRBJ2-3; D might be TRBD2 (6 bases). The germline V and J ends were trimmed by 4 bases and 1 base, with 18 bases remaining between them. The length of the CDR3 is 17 residues. Germline CDR1 and CDR2: SSHAT and FNYEAQ (reference sequence). CDR3 amino acids: CASSSQIGGFGTDTQYF. The CDR3 coding sequence is TGTGCCAGCAGCTCACAAATTGGGGGGTTCGGCACAGATACGCAGTATTTT.

The chain uses TRBV7-9 and TRBJ2-3; D might be TRBD1 (6 bases). This CDR3 has 16 amino acids. V was cut by 5 bases and J by 3 bases, with 18 bases left in between. CDR1 and CDR2 from the germline V gene are SEHNR and FQNEAQ (reference sequence). CDR3 region: CASSRTPDSYTDTQYF. The DNA for the CDR3 is TGTGCCAGCAGCCGAACACCGGACAGCTATACAGATACGCAGTATTTT.

This sequence joins TRBV18 and TRBJ2-5; D call uncertain. From germline, CDR1 is KGHSH and CDR2 LQKENI. This CDR3 is 13 amino acids long. V was shortened by 3 bases and J by 2 bases, with 7 bases between the two germline ends. The CDR3 loop reads CASSPQVQETQYF. CDR3 sequence (DNA): TGTGCCAGCTCACCGCAGGTACAAGAGACCCAGTACTTC.

The chain recombines TRBV6-5 with TRBJ1-1; D ambiguous. There are 16 residues in the CDR3. V lost 0 bases and J lost 0, with 11 bases in between. The V gene's germline CDR1 is MNHEY and CDR2 SVGAGI. The CDR3: CASSYSYAVMNTEAFF. As DNA, the CDR3 is TGTGCCAGCAGTTACTCGTATGCGGTCATGAACACTGAAGCTTTCTTT.